Listed below are T cell receptor beta chains from one sample, sequenced in a study of T-cell memory formation after mild COVID-19. TCRdb re-called the 5' RACE reads with MiXCR, one entry per CDR3 protein. The sample includes roughly 130,000 distinct CDR3 sequences, roughly 15% seen only once; the top ten take roughly 14%. Sequencing was carried out using PBMCs or a T cell subset sorted from them (not recorded which). The receptor source for this set is an adult woman who had mild COVID-19 (a few samples of this study predate the infection). Cell type and time point are not known. CDR3s include the opening cysteine and the closing phenylalanine or tryptophan. Fields, in order: J gene, V gene, clone size, D gene, CDR3 protein, CDR3 DNA. The D gene is left open where the match is weak. Rows give clone size only sometimes, using once, few, many, or a class for an expanded clone.

J gene: TRBJ2-2
V gene: TRBV29-1
clone size: few
D gene: TRBD2
CDR3 protein: CSVPKAGGGNGELFF
CDR3 DNA: TGCAGCGTCCCTAAAGCGGGAGGGGGCAACGGGGAGCTGTTTTTT

J gene: TRBJ2-5
V gene: TRBV5-1
clone size: many
D gene: TRBD1
CDR3 protein: CASSLGLRDREETQYF
CDR3 DNA: TGCGCCAGCAGCCTGGGCCTCCGGGACAGAGAAGAGACCCAGTACTTC

J gene: TRBJ2-3
V gene: TRBV5-6
clone size: few
D gene: -
CDR3 protein: CASSAKPRIQRDTQYF
CDR3 DNA: TGTGCCAGCAGCGCCAAACCCCGGATCCAACGGGATACGCAGTATTTT

J gene: TRBJ1-1
V gene: TRBV20-1
clone size: few
D gene: TRBD1
CDR3 protein: CSASLDITGDTEAFF
CDR3 DNA: TGCAGTGCTAGCCTAGACATAACAGGGGACACTGAAGCTTTCTTT

J gene: TRBJ2-7
V gene: TRBV4-2
clone size: -
D gene: TRBD2
CDR3 protein: CASSQDCGTSDYEQYF
CDR3 DNA: TGTGCCAGCAGCCAAGATTGCGGGACTAGCGACTACGAGCAGTACTTC

J gene: TRBJ1-2
V gene: TRBV3-1
clone size: -
D gene: -
CDR3 protein: CASSQDLRGGYTF
CDR3 DNA: TGTGCCAGCAGCCAAGACTTAAGGGGTGGCTACACCTTC

J gene: TRBJ1-1
V gene: TRBV5-1
clone size: -
D gene: -
CDR3 protein: CASSLGSGSTEAFF
CDR3 DNA: TGCGCCAGCAGCTTGGGGTCAGGGAGCACTGAAGCTTTCTTT

J gene: TRBJ2-3
V gene: TRBV7-2
clone size: few
D gene: TRBD2
CDR3 protein: CASSLGARGRADTQYF
CDR3 DNA: TGTGCCAGCAGCTTAGGGGCGAGAGGGAGGGCAGATACGCAGTATTTT

J gene: TRBJ2-7
V gene: TRBV14
clone size: -
D gene: -
CDR3 protein: CASSEGTTYEQYF
CDR3 DNA: TGTGCCAGCAGCGAAGGGACCACCTACGAGCAGTACTTC

J gene: TRBJ1-2
V gene: TRBV12-3/TRBV12-4
clone size: -
D gene: -
CDR3 protein: CASSLRQGANYGYTF
CDR3 DNA: TGTGCCAGCAGTTTGCGGCAGGGCGCCAACTATGGCTACACCTTC

J gene: TRBJ2-3
V gene: TRBV24-1
clone size: few
D gene: -
CDR3 protein: CATSDITENTDTQYF
CDR3 DNA: TGTGCCACCAGTGATATTACAGAAAACACAGATACGCAGTATTTT

J gene: TRBJ2-3
V gene: TRBV7-9
clone size: -
D gene: -
CDR3 protein: CASSLELPADTQYF
CDR3 DNA: TGTGCCAGCAGCTTAGAACTACCCGCAGATACGCAGTATTTT

J gene: TRBJ2-5
V gene: TRBV7-9
clone size: -
D gene: -
CDR3 protein: CASSLGGQGNQETQYF
CDR3 DNA: TGTGCCAGCAGCTTAGGGGGTCAGGGGAACCAAGAGACCCAGTACTTC

J gene: TRBJ2-1
V gene: TRBV18
clone size: -
D gene: TRBD1
CDR3 protein: CASSPTGQGVGNEQFF
CDR3 DNA: TGTGCCAGCTCGCCCACTGGACAGGGGGTTGGCAATGAGCAGTTCTTC

J gene: TRBJ1-1
V gene: TRBV29-1
clone size: -
D gene: -
CDR3 protein: CSLRGGTEAFF
CDR3 DNA: TGCAGCCTCCGTGGGGGCACTGAAGCTTTCTTT

J gene: TRBJ1-2
V gene: TRBV7-8
clone size: -
D gene: TRBD1
CDR3 protein: CASSYRGYGYGYTF
CDR3 DNA: TGTGCCAGCAGTTACAGGGGTTATGGCTATGGCTACACCTTC